This entry lists 23 T cell receptor beta chains sequenced from one sample in a study of blood T cell repertoires in COVID-19. TCRdb keeps only in-frame clones here, not all; method: immunoSEQ multiplex PCR. The data hold roughly 340,000 clones, with around 87% observed a single time. Sequenced: PBMCs or T cells enriched from blood (not recorded which). All receptors come from a man between 18 and 35 years old who had recovered from COVID-19.

The chain links TRBV14 to TRBJ2-3; 9 bases agree with TRBD2. Germline V gene lookup returns CDR1 SGHDN and CDR2 FVKESK. CDR3 length: 16 amino acids. V trimming: 4 bases; J trimming: 5 bases; junction bases outside the gene matches: 10. CDR3 bases: TGTGCCAGCAGCCTCACGGCGGGAGGGCCTATAGATACGCAGTATTTT. Translated, it gives CASSLTAGGPIDTQYF.

The CDR3 DNA is TGTGCCAGCAGTGAATATAGGGGTATAAATTCACCCCTCCACTTT. Amino acids: CASSEYRGINSPLHF. V usage is TRBV25-1 and J usage is TRBJ1-6; a possible D gene is TRBD1 (5 bases). V was pared by 0 bases and J by 7 bases, with 10 bases between. The CDR3 contains 15 residues. Germline loops: CDR1 MGHDK, CDR2 SYGVNS.

V usage is TRBV4-3 and J usage is TRBJ2-3; perhaps TRBD1 as D (5 bases). Between the trimmed V and J ends, which lost 0 bases and 2 bases, there was a span of 30 bases. Germline CDR1 LGHNA, CDR2 YSLEER. CDR3 size: 22 residues. CDR3 coding DNA: TGCGCCAGCAGCCAAGATGGACCTTCGGACGCGACAGCAGAATACTTCACAGATACGCAGTATTTT. Its translation: CASSQDGPSDATAEYFTDTQYF.

The V and J genes are TRBV6-6 and TRBJ1-1; D uncertain. Germline values: CDR1 MNHNY, CDR2 SVGAGI (reference sequence). CDR3 length: 13 residues. The V end was cut by 4 bases, the J end by 1 base, with 7 bases between. CDR3 coding DNA: TGTGCCAGCAGTTCTATACCGAACACTGAAGCTTTCTTT. This gives the protein CASSSIPNTEAFF.

The chain uses TRBV7-9 and TRBJ2-1; TRBD1 agrees at 7 bases. The junction had 17 bases not matched to a gene; V was cut back by 7 bases and J by 8 bases. CDR1 and CDR2 (germline): SEHNR, FQNEAQ (reference sequence). CDR3 length equals 16 residues. The CDR3 DNA is TGTGCCAGCACCCTATGGACAGGCATGATGTTGGATGAGCAGTTCTTC. Amino acid sequence: CASTLWTGMMLDEQFF.

Details on this clone: This CDR3 is also generated by other DNA sequences in the sample. V gene TRBV7-3 combines with J gene TRBJ2-1; D is perhaps TRBD2 (6 bases). Per the germline V gene, CDR1 is SGHTA and CDR2 is FQGTGA. V was shortened by 0 bases and J by 3 bases, with 9 bases between the two germline ends. There are 15 residues in the CDR3. The CDR3 sequence is CASSLTGGLYNEQFF. The CDR3 DNA reads as TGTGCCAGCAGCTTAACGGGAGGCCTCTACAATGAGCAGTTCTTC. The complete variable domain, with remaining parts taken from reference TRBV7-3 and TRBJ2-1, reads GAGVSQTPSNKVTEKGKYVELRCDPISGHTALYWYRQSLGQGPEFLIYFQGTGAADDSGLPNDRFFAVRPEGSVSTLKIQRTERGDSAVYLCASSLTGGLYNEQFFGPGTRLTVL.

The chain carries TRBV27 and TRBJ2-2; D perhaps matches TRBD1 (8 bases). The length of the CDR3 is 16 residues. Trimming removed 8 bases at V and 3 bases at J, with 19 bases between. The germline V gene encodes CDR1 MNHEY and CDR2 SMNVEV (reference sequence). CDR3 coding DNA: TGTGCCAGCCGTCTCACAGGGGGAGGGTACACCGGGGAGCTGTTTTTT. This translates into CASRLTGGGYTGELFF.

This clone was picked up one time. The chain joins TRBV5-4 to TRBJ2-1, with D perhaps TRBD2 (6 bases). The CDR3 contains 15 residues. Trimming cost V 6 bases and J 0 bases, with 13 bases left between them. Germline V gives CDR1 SGHNT, CDR2 YYREEE (reference sequence). The CDR3 DNA reads TGTGCCAGCACCTTTAGCGGCTCCTCCTACAATGAGCAGTTCTTC. It encodes CASTFSGSSYNEQFF.

The chain links TRBV3-1 (or the pseudogene TRBV3-2) to TRBJ2-6; D call uncertain. Germline loops: CDR1 LGHDT, CDR2 YNNKEL (reference sequence). Trimming cost V 0 bases and J 0 bases, with 15 bases left between them. CDR3 length: 19 residues. CDR3 nucleotides: TGTGCCAGCAGCCAAGAATTCCCAACTAAAATCTCTGGGGCCAACGTCCTGACTTTC. Amino acid sequence: CASSQEFPTKISGANVLTF.

The J gene is TRBJ1-2, the V gene TRBV11-3; D is uncertain. The length of the CDR3 is 15 residues. Trimming left V 4 bases short and J 1 base short, with 13 bases between. CDR1 is SGHNT and CDR2 is YENEEA in the germline V gene. The CDR3 sequence: CASSWRGSINYGYTF. As DNA, the CDR3 is TGTGCCAGCAGCTGGAGAGGGTCCATTAACTATGGCTACACCTTC.

As for this clone: The junction departs from germline at one end; a sequencing error may be responsible. The rearrangement uses TRBV29-1 and TRBJ2-1, with D tentatively TRBD2 (6 bases). This CDR3 has 13 residues. Germline-derived CDR1 and CDR2 are SQVTM and ANQGSEA. The CDR3 reads CSVLRDSHNEQFF. CDR3 in DNA: TGCAGCGTACTCCGGGACTCCCACAATGAGCAGTTCTTC.

The chain uses TRBV19 and TRBJ1-6, with 9 bases matching TRBD1. The J segment lost 7 bases and the V segment lost 3 bases, leaving 7 bases of the junction unmatched. CDR3 length equals 16 residues. The germline V gene encodes CDR1 LNHDA and CDR2 SQIVND (reference sequence). The CDR3 DNA reads as TGTGCCAGTAGTATGATGGGACAGGGACAGAATTCACCCCTCCACTTT. Translated: CASSMMGQGQNSPLHF. Using reference TRBV19 and TRBJ1-6 for the parts outside the CDR3, the full variable domain is DGGITQSPKYLFRKEGQNVTLSCEQNLNHDAMYWYRQDPGQGLRLIYYSQIVNDFQKGDIAEGYSVSREKKESFPLTVTSAQKNPTAFYLCASSMMGQGQNSPLHFGNGTRLTVT.

The genes are TRBV27 and TRBJ2-7, with TRBD2 as a possible D gene (6 bases). The V end was cut by 7 bases, the J end by 4 bases, with 20 bases between. The CDR3 is 15 amino acids. Germline CDR1 MNHEY, CDR2 SMNVEV (reference sequence). CDR3 nucleotide sequence: TGTGCCAGCAAGGACCCCTTAGGCGGGGTTTACGAGCAGTACTTC. Its protein product is CASKDPLGGVYEQYF.

The chain employs TRBV10-3 and TRBJ2-1; 9 nucleotides align to TRBD1. Unmatched junction bases numbered 2, after V lost 5 bases and J lost 3 bases. CDR1 is ENHRY, CDR2 SYGVKD, per germline. The CDR3 consists of 14 residues. The CDR3 loop is CAISRQGGYNEQFF. CDR3 DNA sequence: TGTGCCATCAGTCGACAGGGGGGCTACAATGAGCAGTTCTTC.

The chain links TRBV9 to TRBJ2-3; D is unresolved. Germline-derived CDR1 and CDR2 are SGDLS and YYNGEE. CDR3 length: 17 residues. Trimming shortened V by 0 bases and J by 0 bases, and 14 bases separated the two germline ends. The DNA of the CDR3 is TGTGCCAGCAGCGTAGCTGGTTTTCCTACTAGCACAGATACGCAGTATTTT. Its translation is CASSVAGFPTSTDTQYF.

The rearrangement joins TRBV9 to TRBJ1-2, with no clear D. CDR1 and CDR2 (germline): SGDLS, YYNGEE. V lost 3 bases and J 8 bases, leaving 14 bases between the germline ends. CDR3 size: 13 residues. The CDR3, as DNA: TGTGCCAGCAGCGGAGGCGAGACCGGGGGCTACACCTTC. Translating gives CASSGGETGGYTF.

V and J are TRBV20-1 and TRBJ2-1; 9 nucleotides agree with TRBD2. The CDR3 spans 14 residues. J gave up 4 bases and V 3 bases, and 4 bases lay outside the gene matches. Germline CDR1 reads DFQATT; CDR2 reads SNEGSKA (reference sequence). The CDR3 nucleotides read TGCAGTGCTAGTCTAGCGGGAACTTACAATGAGCAGTTCTTC. Its translation: CSASLAGTYNEQFF.

The chain joins TRBV6-1 to TRBJ1-1, with D maybe TRBD1 (5 bases). V was cut by 0 bases and J by 4 bases, with 18 bases left in between. This CDR3 spans 17 amino acids. CDR1 and CDR2 from the germline V gene are MNHNS and SASEGT. In DNA, the CDR3 is TGTGCCAGCAGTGAAGCTTACTACGGGGGTGGCTCCACTGAAGCTTTCTTT. Amino acid sequence: CASSEAYYGGGSTEAFF.

This clone was recorded a few times. The chain is built from TRBV27 and TRBJ2-7; D uncertain. V dropped 3 bases and J dropped 7 bases, with 7 bases sitting between them. The CDR3 contains 11 residues. CDR1 MNHEY and CDR2 SMNVEV come from the germline V gene (reference sequence). The CDR3, as DNA: TGTGCCAGCAGTTTCGAGCGTGAGCAGTACTTC. It encodes CASSFEREQYF.

This chain uses TRBV19 with TRBJ1-1, with 8 bases matching TRBD1. Germline V gene lookup returns CDR1 LNHDA and CDR2 SQIVND (reference sequence). CDR3 length: 14 residues. After removal of 10 bases from V and 0 bases from J, the junction contained 7 bases not matched to a gene. DNA of the CDR3: TGTGCCATCCAATCAGGGGGCTTGAACACTGAAGCTTTCTTT. Translating it yields CAIQSGGLNTEAFF.

The V call is TRBV24-1, the J call TRBJ2-1, with 13 bases identical to TRBD2. The CDR3 consists of 16 residues. Germline V gives CDR1 KGHDR, CDR2 SFDVKD. V lost 3 bases to trimming and J lost 5 bases; unmatched junction nucleotides: 3. Here the CDR3 DNA reads TGTGCCACCAGTGATCCGGGACTAGCGGGGCACAATGAGCAGTTCTTC. This translates into CATSDPGLAGHNEQFF.

V is TRBV5-4 and J is TRBJ2-2, with 10 bases fitting TRBD2. The ends lost 3 bases at V and 0 bases at J; junction bases unmatched: 11. This CDR3 has 19 residues. Germline-derived CDR1 and CDR2 are SGHNT and YYREEE (reference sequence). The CDR3 nucleotides are TGTGCCAGCAGCTCCTGGCCCCTAGCGGGGGCCTCGAACACCGGGGAGCTGTTTTTT. Amino acids: CASSSWPLAGASNTGELFF.

The chain links TRBV2 to TRBJ1-2; perhaps TRBD1 as D (5 bases). CDR3 size: 13 residues. CDR1 and CDR2 from the germline V gene are SNHLY and FYNNEI. The V and J ends lost 0 bases and 5 bases respectively, with 7 bases between them. CDR3 DNA: TGTGCCAGCAGTGAAGCGCGGGGGTATGGCTACACCTTC. Encoded protein: CASSEARGYGYTF.